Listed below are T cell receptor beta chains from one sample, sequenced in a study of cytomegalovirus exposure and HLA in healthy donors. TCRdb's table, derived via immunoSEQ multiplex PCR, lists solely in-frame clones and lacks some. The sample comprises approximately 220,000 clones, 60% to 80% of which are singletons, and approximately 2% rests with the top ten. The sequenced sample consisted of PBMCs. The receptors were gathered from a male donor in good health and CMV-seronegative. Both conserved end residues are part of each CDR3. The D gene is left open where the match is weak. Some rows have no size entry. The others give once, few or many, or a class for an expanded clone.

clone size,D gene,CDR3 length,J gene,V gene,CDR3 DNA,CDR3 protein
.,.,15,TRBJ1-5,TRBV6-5,TGTGCCAGCAGTCCGCGACAGGATAGCAATCAGCCCCAGCATTTT,CASSPRQDSNQPQHF
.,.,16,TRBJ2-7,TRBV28,TGTGCCAGCAGTTTCATGACGGGTAGCGGTCGCTACGAGCAGTACTTC,CASSFMTGSGRYEQYF
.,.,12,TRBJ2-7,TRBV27,TGTGCCAGCAGCGACAGGTTGAGCGAGCAGTACTTC,CASSDRLSEQYF
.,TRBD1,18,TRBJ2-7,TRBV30,TGTGCCTGGAGTGCCAAGACGGGGGAGGACAGGGGGCCCTACGAGCAGTACTTC,CAWSAKTGEDRGPYEQYF
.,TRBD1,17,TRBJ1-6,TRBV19,TGTGCCAGTAGTACCTGGGACAGTAGCTCCTATAATTCACCCCTCCACTTT,CASSTWDSSSYNSPLHF
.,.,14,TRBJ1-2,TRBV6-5,TGTGCCAGCAGTCCGGGACACAGTAACTATGGCTACACCTTC,CASSPGHSNYGYTF
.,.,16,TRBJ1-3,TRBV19,TGTGCCAGTAGTATTGACAGTCTTCGCTCTGGAAACACCATATATTTT,CASSIDSLRSGNTIYF
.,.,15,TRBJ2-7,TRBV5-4,TGTGCCAGCAGCTTGCCGGACGGGGTAAGGAACGAGCAGTACTTC,CASSLPDGVRNEQYF
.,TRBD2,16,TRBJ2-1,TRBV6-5,TGTGCCAGCAGTTACAGACTAGCGGGAGGTAGCAATGAGCAGTTCTTC,CASSYRLAGGSNEQFF
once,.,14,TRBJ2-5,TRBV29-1,TGCAGCGTTAAAACAGGTTGGGGACAAGAGACCCAGTACTTC,CSVKTGWGQETQYF
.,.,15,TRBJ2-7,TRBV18,TGTGCCAGCTCACCAAGCCAAATTGAAAGTTACGAGCAGTACTTC,CASSPSQIESYEQYF
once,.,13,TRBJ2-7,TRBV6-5,TGTGCCAGCAGCCTCAGGGGAACCTACGAGCAGTACTTC,CASSLRGTYEQYF
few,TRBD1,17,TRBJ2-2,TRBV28,TGTGCCAGCAGTTTTAGGTCCGGCAGGGGGCGCCTCGGGGAGCTGTTTTTT,CASSFRSGRGRLGELFF
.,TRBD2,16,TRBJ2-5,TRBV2,TGTGCCAGCAGGGAGGGGCGGGGGGGCCCTCAAGAGACCCAGTACTTC,CASREGRGGPQETQYF
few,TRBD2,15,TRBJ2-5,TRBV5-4,TGTGCCAGCAGCCTCCTAGCGGGAGGGAGAGAGACCCAGTACTTC,CASSLLAGGRETQYF
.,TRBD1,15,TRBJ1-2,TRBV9,TGTGCCAGCAGCGCCTCAGGACAGGGGGCGTTTGGCTACACCTTC,CASSASGQGAFGYTF
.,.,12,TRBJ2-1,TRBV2,TGTGCCAGTCAAGCGGGCTACAATGAGCAGTTCTTC,CASQAGYNEQFF
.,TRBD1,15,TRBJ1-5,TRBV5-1,TGCGCCAGCAGCTATACAGGGGAGGGCAATCAGCCCCAGCATTTT,CASSYTGEGNQPQHF
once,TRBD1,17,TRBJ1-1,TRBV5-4,TGTGCCAGCAGCCCCCAACCGGGACAGGGGGACCTCGGGAAAGCTTTCTTT,CASSPQPGQGDLGKAFF
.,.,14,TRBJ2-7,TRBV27,TGTGCCAGCAGTTTATTAGGGCGAGGGAAGGAGCAGTACTTC,CASSLLGRGKEQYF
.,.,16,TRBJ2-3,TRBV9,TGTGCCAGCAGCGAAAACAGGGCTCATAGGACAGATACGCAGTATTTT,CASSENRAHRTDTQYF
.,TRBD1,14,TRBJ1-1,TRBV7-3,TGTGCCAGCAGCTCACAGGGGTGGGGCACTGAAGCTTTCTTT,CASSSQGWGTEAFF
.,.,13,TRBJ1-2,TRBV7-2,TGTGCCAGCAGCGAGACAGGTTCCTATGGCTACACCTTC,CASSETGSYGYTF
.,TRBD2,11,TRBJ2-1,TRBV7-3,TGTGCCAGCAGCTTGGGAGGGGAGCAGTTCTTC,CASSLGGEQFF
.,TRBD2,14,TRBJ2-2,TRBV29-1,TGCAGCGTCGCCGGGGGGGCAAACACCGGGGAGCTGTTTTTT,CSVAGGANTGELFF
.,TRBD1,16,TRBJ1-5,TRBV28,TGTGCCAGCAGTTTTACAGGGGTATCGAGCAATCAGCCCCAGCATTTT,CASSFTGVSSNQPQHF
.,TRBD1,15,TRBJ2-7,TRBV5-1,TGCGCCAGCAGCCCTTTCCCGGGACAGACAAGCGAGCAGTACTTC,CASSPFPGQTSEQYF
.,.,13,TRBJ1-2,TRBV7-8,TGTGCCAGCAGCACCCGTACAGACTATGGCTACACCTTC,CASSTRTDYGYTF
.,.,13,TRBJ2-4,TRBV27,TGTGCCAGCAGTGTCCGGGGGAGAGACATTCAGTACTTC,CASSVRGRDIQYF
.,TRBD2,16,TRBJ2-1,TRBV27,TGTGCCAGCACCATTAGCGGGAGGGCCTCCTACAATGAGCAGTTCTTC,CASTISGRASYNEQFF
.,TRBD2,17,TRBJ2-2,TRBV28,TGTGCCAGCAGTTGGGATAGCGGGAGGTTTTACACTGGGGAGCTGTTTTTT,CASSWDSGRFYTGELFF
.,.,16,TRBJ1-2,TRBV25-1,TGTGCCAGCAGTCCAGAACCGAGGAGGTCTGACTATGGCTACACCTTC,CASSPEPRRSDYGYTF
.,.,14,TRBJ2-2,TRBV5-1,TGCGCCAGCAGCTTGAACGGGTTCACCGGGGAGCTGTTTTTT,CASSLNGFTGELFF
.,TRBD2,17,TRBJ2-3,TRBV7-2,TGTGCCAGCAGCACTTGGACTAGCGGGGGGGCAAAGGATACGCAGTATTTT,CASSTWTSGGAKDTQYF
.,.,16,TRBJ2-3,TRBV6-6,TGTGCCAGCAGTTACCCCGTGGGCGGGGCAGGAGATACGCAGTATTTT,CASSYPVGGAGDTQYF
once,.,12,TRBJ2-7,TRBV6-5,TGTGCCAGCAGACAGGGAACTTACGAGCAGTACTTC,CASRQGTYEQYF
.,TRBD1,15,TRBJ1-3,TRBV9,TGTGCCAGCAGCGTGCCAGGGGGCTCTGGAAACACCATATATTTT,CASSVPGGSGNTIYF